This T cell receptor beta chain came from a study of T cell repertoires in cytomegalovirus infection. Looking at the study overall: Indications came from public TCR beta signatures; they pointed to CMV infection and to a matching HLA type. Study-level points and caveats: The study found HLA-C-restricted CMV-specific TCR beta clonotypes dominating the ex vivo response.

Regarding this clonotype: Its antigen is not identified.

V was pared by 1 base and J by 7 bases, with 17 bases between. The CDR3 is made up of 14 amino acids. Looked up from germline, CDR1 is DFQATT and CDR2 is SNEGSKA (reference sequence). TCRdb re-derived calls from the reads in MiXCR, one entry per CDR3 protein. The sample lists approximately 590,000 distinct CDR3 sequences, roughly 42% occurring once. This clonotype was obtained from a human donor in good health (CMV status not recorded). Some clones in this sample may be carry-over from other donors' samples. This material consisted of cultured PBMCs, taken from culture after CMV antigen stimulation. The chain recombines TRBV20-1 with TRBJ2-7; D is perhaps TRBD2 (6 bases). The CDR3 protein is CSARAIGGAGEQYF. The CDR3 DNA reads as TGCAGTGCTAGAGCGATAGGAGGTGCGGGGGAGCAGTACTTC.